A single sample gave rise to the 2 T cell receptor beta chains below, sequenced in a study of cytomegalovirus exposure and HLA in healthy donors. Primers: 60 Vbeta forward and 13 Jbeta reverse. This table comes from immunoSEQ multiplex PCR, and its TCRdb copy is limited to in-frame clones, with some not included. The sample has fewer than 200,000 clones, 75% to 85% seen once. The specimen sequenced was PBMCs. These receptors were taken from a woman in her 30s in good health and CMV-seronegative.

This chain joins TRBV5-1 and TRBJ1-1; D is unresolved. The V gene lost 0 bases and the J gene lost 1 base, with 10 bases spanning the gap. The CDR3 has 15 amino acids. Germline CDR1 SGHRS, CDR2 YFSETQ. The CDR3 reads CASSLEPGGNTEAFF. DNA of the CDR3: TGCGCCAGCAGCTTGGAGCCCGGAGGGAACACTGAAGCTTTCTTT.

This clone was counted only a few times. The J gene is TRBJ2-1, the V gene TRBV28; 7 bases are shared with TRBD2. CDR1 and CDR2 (germline): MDHEN, SYDVKM. The length of the CDR3 is 12 residues. The junction had 0 bases not matched to a gene; V was cut back by 8 bases and J by 2 bases. The DNA of the CDR3 is TGTGCCAGCGGGAGGGCCTACAATGAGCAGTTCTTC. It translates to CASGRAYNEQFF.